Shown below are 30 T cell receptor beta chains from a single sample sequenced in a study of blood T cell repertoires in COVID-19. Assay: immunoSEQ multiplex PCR; the TCRdb copy retains only in-frame clones and omits some. The sample shows 99,000 or so clones, about 85% of them seen only once. Sequencing input: peripheral blood. The origin of the receptors is a man aged 45-60 years with acute or convalescent COVID-19.

This clone has just a few counts. The V and J genes are TRBV4-1 and TRBJ2-7, with 11 bases matching TRBD2. CDR1 and CDR2 (germline): MGHRA, YSYEKL. V dropped 2 bases and J dropped 2; count of bases not matched to a gene: 2. The CDR3 is 15 amino acids. The CDR3 protein is CASSQIAGGAYEQYF. The CDR3 region has the DNA TGCGCCAGCAGCCAAATAGCGGGAGGGGCCTACGAGCAGTACTTC.

The V gene is TRBV6-5, the J gene TRBJ1-2; D is uncertain. CDR3 size: 15 residues. V lost 0 bases to trimming and J lost 5 bases, with 13 bases between them. Per the germline V gene, CDR1 is MNHEY and CDR2 is SVGAGI. The CDR3, as DNA: TGTGCCAGCAGTTACTCGAAACACAGCTCTTATGGCTACACCTTC. As protein: CASSYSKHSSYGYTF.

This chain links TRBV12-5 with TRBJ2-3; possibly TRBD1 for D (6 bases). The CDR3 has 15 amino acids. V was trimmed by 7 bases and J by 3 bases, leaving 17 bases between them. CDR1 and CDR2 from the germline V gene are LGHNT and FRNRAP. CDR3 sequence (DNA): TGTGCTAGTGCGGTCGAAGGGGGTTTTACAGATACGCAGTATTTT. Translated: CASAVEGGFTDTQYF.

This sequence joins TRBV6-1 and TRBJ1-2; D ambiguous. V lost 1 base, J lost 3 bases, and 15 bases lay in between. This CDR3 is built from 16 residues. Germline-derived CDR1 and CDR2 are MNHNS and SASEGT. This chain's CDR3 is CASSEEGASSYYGYTF. The DNA for the CDR3 is TGTGCCAGCAGTGAAGAAGGAGCGAGTTCATACTATGGCTACACCTTC.

The V and J genes are TRBV18 and TRBJ1-3, with D hard to call. CDR1 and CDR2 (germline): KGHSH, LQKENI. The CDR3 runs to 15 residues. Trimming stripped 2 bases from V and 0 bases from J, with 8 bases between. CDR3 sequence: CASSPSVVSGNTIYF. CDR3 sequence (DNA): TGTGCCAGCTCACCATCCGTAGTCTCTGGAAACACCATATATTTT.

This chain joins TRBV6-6 and TRBJ2-7; TRBD2 is a possible D gene (5 bases). The germline V gene encodes CDR1 MNHNY and CDR2 SVGAGI (reference sequence). The CDR3 length is 14 residues. V lost 6 bases and J lost 0, with 12 bases in between. The CDR3 is CASRPAVSSYEQYF. The DNA of the CDR3 is TGTGCCAGCAGGCCAGCGGTTAGCTCCTACGAGCAGTACTTC.

CDR3 in DNA: TGTGCCAGCAGCTTGGAGTCAGGGTATAACTATGGCTACACCTTC. As protein: CASSLESGYNYGYTF. The chain is built from TRBV5-4 and TRBJ1-2; D is perhaps TRBD1 (5 bases). Germline CDR1 and CDR2: SGHNT and YYREEE (reference sequence). V shed 0 bases and J shed 1 base, with 10 bases lying between them. The CDR3 contains 15 residues.

The chain recombines TRBV13 with TRBJ1-1, with a possible D match to TRBD1 (5 bases). The germline V gene encodes CDR1 PRHDT and CDR2 FYEKMQ (reference sequence). The CDR3 length is 14 residues. V lost 4 bases and J 0 bases, leaving 9 bases between the germline ends. The CDR3 DNA is TGTGCCAGCAGCTATGGACACCTGAACACTGAAGCTTTCTTT. It translates to CASSYGHLNTEAFF.

This clone was observed a handful of times. V is TRBV5-5 and J is TRBJ1-4; 9 nucleotides agree with TRBD1. The CDR3 has 16 amino acids. V lost 0 bases, J lost 10 bases, and 10 bases stayed unmatched. Per the germline V gene, CDR1 is SGHKS and CDR2 is YYEKEE (reference sequence). The CDR3 bases are TGTGCCAGCAGCTTGGCCCGTGGGACAGGGAACGGAAAACTGTTTTTT. This codes for CASSLARGTGNGKLFF. Combining the CDR3 with reference TRBV5-5 and TRBJ1-4 gives the whole variable domain DAGVTQSPTHLIKTRGQQVTLRCSPISGHKSVSWYQQVLGQGPQFIFQYYEKEERGRGNFPDRFSARQFPNYSSELNVNALLLGDSALYLCASSLARGTGNGKLFFGSGTQLSVL.

The CDR3 DNA reads as TGTGAACTGGGGCCTAGCACAGATACGCAGTATTTT. This codes for CELGPSTDTQYF. The genes are TRBV21-1 and TRBJ2-3; the tabulated D call, TRBD1, remains unverified against the DNA. TRBV21-1 is flagged as a pseudogene. There are 12 residues in the CDR3.

The V call is TRBV18, the J call TRBJ2-5; 7 positions agree with TRBD1. J gave up 3 bases and V 5 bases, and 3 bases lay outside the gene matches. The CDR3 has 13 residues. The V gene's germline CDR1 is KGHSH and CDR2 LQKENI. CDR3 in amino acids: CASSRGQKETQYF. The CDR3 nucleotides read TGTGCCAGCTCAAGGGGACAGAAAGAGACCCAGTACTTC.

The chain employs TRBV6-5 and TRBJ2-1, with D hard to call. The CDR3 is 15 amino acids. Looked up from germline, CDR1 is MNHEY and CDR2 is SVGAGI. Between the trimmed V and J ends, which lost 5 bases and 7 bases, there was a span of 18 bases. In nucleotides, the CDR3 is TGTGCCAGCAGTCCCGAGGCCAACCGGGTGAATGAGCAGTTCTTC. It specifies CASSPEANRVNEQFF.

The chain joins TRBV7-9 to TRBJ1-2, with 7 bases matching TRBD1. The CDR3 is made up of 16 amino acids. Unmatched junction bases numbered 12, after V lost 5 bases and J lost 3 bases. Germline-derived CDR1 and CDR2 are SEHNR and FQNEAQ (reference sequence). The CDR3, as DNA: TGTGCCAGCAGCCTTTCCCTGACAGGGAGAGACTATGGCTACACCTTC. Its protein product is CASSLSLTGRDYGYTF.

The V call is TRBV4-1, the J call TRBJ1-6; D perhaps matches TRBD1 (5 bases). V was shortened by 0 bases and J by 9 bases, with 9 bases between the two germline ends. Germline CDR1 is MGHRA and CDR2 is YSYEKL. This CDR3 contains 14 residues. The CDR3 sequence: CASSQDGAGSPLHF. In DNA, the CDR3 is TGCGCCAGCAGCCAAGATGGGGCAGGTTCACCCCTCCACTTT.

This clone was seen only a few times. This chain joins TRBV12-3 or TRBV12-4 and TRBJ1-2, with D unresolved. V was cut by 3 bases and J by 4 bases, with 9 bases left in between. This CDR3 spans 13 amino acids. The CDR3 DNA is TGTGCCAGCAGTTTCGAGGTTAGCTATGGCTACACCTTC. Translation gives CASSFEVSYGYTF.

This sequence joins TRBV10-3 and TRBJ1-2; TRBD1 is a possible D gene (6 bases). Trimming took off 8 bases at V and 3 bases at J, with 13 bases between the two ends. CDR3 length equals 13 residues. Germline V lookup: CDR1 ENHRY, CDR2 SYGVKD. In nucleotides, the CDR3 is TGTGCCATCGGGGACAAACCTTACTATGGCTACACCTTC. As protein: CAIGDKPYYGYTF.

This chain uses TRBV7-8 with TRBJ1-1; a possible D gene is TRBD1 (6 bases). Per the germline V gene, CDR1 is SGHVS and CDR2 is FQNEAQ. This CDR3 comprises 15 residues. V lost 6 bases and J 3 bases, leaving 17 bases between the germline ends. DNA for the CDR3: TGTGCCAGCAGGATGATAAACCAGGGGTACACTGAAGCTTTCTTT. Translating it yields CASRMINQGYTEAFF. The full variable domain, its missing parts supplied by reference TRBV7-8 and TRBJ1-1, is GAGVSQSPRYKVAKRGQDVALRCDPISGHVSLFWYQQALGQGPEFLTYFQNEAQLDKSGLPSDRFFAERPEGSVSTLKIQRTQQEDSAVYLCASRMINQGYTEAFFGQGTRLTVV.

The rearrangement joins TRBV6-1 to TRBJ2-1; 8 nucleotides line up with TRBD2. Germline V gene data show CDR1 as MNHNS and CDR2 as SASEGT. The CDR3 runs to 13 residues. J lost 7 bases, V lost 9 bases, and 8 bases had no gene match. The CDR3 bases are TGTGCCAGTACCGGGACTAGTAAAAATGAGCAGTTCTTC. It yields the protein CASTGTSKNEQFF.

The rearrangement joins TRBV25-1 to TRBJ2-7; D perhaps matches TRBD1 (6 bases). This CDR3 has 13 amino acids. Per the germline V gene, CDR1 is MGHDK and CDR2 is SYGVNS. With 0 bases removed from V and 10 bases from J, the gap between germline ends came to 13 bases. This chain's CDR3 is CASSEYQQGFQYF. CDR3 DNA sequence: TGTGCCAGCAGTGAATATCAACAGGGTTTTCAGTACTTC.

The gene calls are TRBV2 and TRBJ2-2; maybe TRBD1 (6 bases). Trimming left V 4 bases short and J 8 bases short, with 11 bases between. The CDR3 is 13 amino acids. Germline V CDR1 and CDR2: SNHLY, FYNNEI. The CDR3 loop is CASSGDTGGELFF. CDR3 sequence (DNA): TGTGCCAGCAGTGGGGACACAGGAGGGGAGCTGTTTTTT.

This clone was detected only a few times. The chain employs TRBV2 and TRBJ1-6; D is unresolved. V was trimmed by 6 bases and J by 10 bases, leaving 13 bases between them. The germline CDR1 and CDR2 sequences are SNHLY and FYNNEI. The CDR3 spans 13 residues. CDR3 sequence reads: CASSHRTYSPLHF. The CDR3 bases are TGTGCCAGCAGCCATAGGACTTACTCACCCCTCCACTTT.

The rearrangement links TRBV5-6 to TRBJ2-1; 9 bases map to TRBD2. CDR3 size: 17 residues. Germline V lookup: CDR1 SGHDT, CDR2 YYEEEE. Trimming took 3 bases from V and 0 from J; bases not matched to a gene: 7. The CDR3 loop is CASSYRLAESSYNEQFF. Here the CDR3 DNA reads TGTGCCAGCAGCTATAGACTAGCGGAGAGCTCCTACAATGAGCAGTTCTTC.

The rearrangement joins TRBV30 to TRBJ2-1; the match to TRBD2 covers 12 bases. This CDR3 comprises 15 residues. The V segment lost 7 bases and the J segment 7 bases; nucleotides outside the gene matches: 11. Germline lookup yields CDR1 GTSNPN and CDR2 SVGIG (reference sequence). CDR3 nucleotides: TGTGCCTTAAGCAGGGCTAGCGGGAGGGTAAATGAGCAGTTCTTC. This encodes CALSRASGRVNEQFF.

V and J are TRBV3-1 (or the pseudogene TRBV3-2) and TRBJ2-1, with 10 positions matching TRBD2. After removal of 4 bases from V and 5 bases from J, the junction contained 5 bases not matched to a gene. The germline CDR1 and CDR2 sequences are LGHDT and YNNKEL (reference sequence). This CDR3 is 15 amino acids long. The CDR3: CASSPSGSMDNEQFF. Written as DNA, the CDR3 is TGTGCCAGCAGCCCTAGCGGGAGTATGGACAATGAGCAGTTCTTC.

A single count supports this clone. The V call is TRBV28, the J call TRBJ2-2, with 7 positions matching TRBD1. Trimming cost V 1 base and J 3 bases; bases outside gene matches: 2. In germline, CDR1 is MDHEN, CDR2 SYDVKM. The CDR3 sequence is 15 residues long. CDR3 DNA: TGTGCCAGCAGTTTATTAGGGGGCCACACCGGGGAGCTGTTTTTT. Protein: CASSLLGGHTGELFF.

The chain employs TRBV2 and TRBJ2-5, with D possibly being TRBD2 (7 bases). With 4 bases removed from V and 10 bases from J, the gap between germline ends came to 16 bases. The CDR3 is 13 amino acids. The germline CDR1 and CDR2 sequences are SNHLY and FYNNEI. CDR3 in DNA: TGTGCCAGCAGTGTCAACGAGGGGGGGAGCCAGTACTTC. Translating it yields CASSVNEGGSQYF.

J is TRBJ2-1 and V is TRBV3-1 (or the pseudogene TRBV3-2); TRBD1 is a possible D gene (6 bases). The V gene lost 0 bases and the J gene lost 1 base, with 13 bases spanning the gap. Per the germline V gene, CDR1 is LGHDT and CDR2 is YNNKEL (reference sequence). The CDR3 has 17 amino acids. CDR3 bases: TGTGCCAGCAGCCAAGATCTTGCAAGGGGGTCCTACAATGAGCAGTTCTTC. This translates into CASSQDLARGSYNEQFF.

The CDR3 sequence is CASSMQRYEQYF. The CDR3, as DNA: TGTGCCAGCAGCATGCAGCGCTACGAGCAGTACTTC. V is TRBV7-9 and J is TRBJ2-7; no firm D call. The CDR3 has 12 amino acids. V was clipped by 5 bases and J by 3 bases, with 8 bases between them. Germline V gene sequence: CDR1 SEHNR, CDR2 FQNEAQ (reference sequence).

Here the CDR3 reads CASSPPYLGRGEKLFF. DNA of the CDR3: TGTGCCAGCAGTCCCCCTTATCTGGGGCGGGGTGAAAAACTGTTTTTT. The J gene is TRBJ1-4, the V gene TRBV28, with a tentative D call TRBD1 (5 bases). V lost 5 bases, J lost 7 bases, and 20 bases lay in between. CDR1 MDHEN and CDR2 SYDVKM come from the germline V gene. This CDR3 comprises 16 residues.

This rearrangement joins TRBV19 to TRBJ1-2, with 8 bases lining up with TRBD1. CDR3 length equals 15 residues. Germline values: CDR1 LNHDA, CDR2 SQIVND (reference sequence). The trim removed 6 bases at V and 4 bases at J, leaving 10 bases unmatched. This CDR3 is CASRPRSDRAYGYTF. The CDR3 region has the DNA TGTGCCAGTAGGCCCCGGTCGGACAGGGCCTATGGCTACACCTTC.